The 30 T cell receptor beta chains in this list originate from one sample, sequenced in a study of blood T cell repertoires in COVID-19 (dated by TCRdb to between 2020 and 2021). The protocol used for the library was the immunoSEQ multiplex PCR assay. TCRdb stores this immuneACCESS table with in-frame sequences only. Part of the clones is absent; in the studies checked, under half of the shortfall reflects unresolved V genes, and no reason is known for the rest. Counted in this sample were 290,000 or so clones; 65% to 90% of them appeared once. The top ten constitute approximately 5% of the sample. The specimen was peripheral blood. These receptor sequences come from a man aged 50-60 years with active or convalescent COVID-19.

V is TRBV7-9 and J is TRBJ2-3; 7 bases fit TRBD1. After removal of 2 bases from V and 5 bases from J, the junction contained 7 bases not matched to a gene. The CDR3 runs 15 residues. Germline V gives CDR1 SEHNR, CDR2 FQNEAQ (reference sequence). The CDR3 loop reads CASSLWGQKGDTQYF. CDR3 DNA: TGTGCCAGCAGCTTATGGGGACAGAAAGGAGATACGCAGTATTTT.

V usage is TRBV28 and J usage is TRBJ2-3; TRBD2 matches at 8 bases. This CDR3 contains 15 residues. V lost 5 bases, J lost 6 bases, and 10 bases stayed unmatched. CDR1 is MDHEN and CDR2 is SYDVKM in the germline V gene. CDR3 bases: TGTGCCAGCAGTCTCCCAGCGGGAGCCTCGGATACGCAGTATTTT. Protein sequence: CASSLPAGASDTQYF. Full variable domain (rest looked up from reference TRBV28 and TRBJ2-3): DVKVTQSSRYLVKRTGEKVFLECVQDMDHENMFWYRQDPGLGLRLIYFSYDVKMKEKGDIPEGYSVSREKKERFSLILESASTNQTSMYLCASSLPAGASDTQYFGPGTRLTVL.

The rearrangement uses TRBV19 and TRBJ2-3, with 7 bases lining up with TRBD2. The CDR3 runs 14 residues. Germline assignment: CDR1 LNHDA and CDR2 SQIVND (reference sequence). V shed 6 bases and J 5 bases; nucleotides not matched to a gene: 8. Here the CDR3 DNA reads TGTGCCAGTAGCACGCGGGAGCAACAAGATACGCAGTATTTT. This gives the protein CASSTREQQDTQYF.

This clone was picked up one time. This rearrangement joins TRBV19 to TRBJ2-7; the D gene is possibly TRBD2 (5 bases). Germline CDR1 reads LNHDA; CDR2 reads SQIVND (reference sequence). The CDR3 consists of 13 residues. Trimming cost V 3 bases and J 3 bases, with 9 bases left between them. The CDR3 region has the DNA TGTGCCAGTAGTATTATGGGGAGCTACGAGCAGTACTTC. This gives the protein CASSIMGSYEQYF.

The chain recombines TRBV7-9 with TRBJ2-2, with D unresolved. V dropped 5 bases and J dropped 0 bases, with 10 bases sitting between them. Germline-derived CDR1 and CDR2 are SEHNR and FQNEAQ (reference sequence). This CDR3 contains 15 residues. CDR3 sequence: CASSPWASNTGELFF. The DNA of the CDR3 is TGTGCCAGCAGCCCCTGGGCGTCGAACACCGGGGAGCTGTTTTTT.

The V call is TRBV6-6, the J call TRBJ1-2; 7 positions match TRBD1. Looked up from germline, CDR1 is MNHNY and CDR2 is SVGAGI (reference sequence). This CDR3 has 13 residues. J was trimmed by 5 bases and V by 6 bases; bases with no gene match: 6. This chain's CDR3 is CASSADRVYGYTF. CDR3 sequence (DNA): TGTGCCAGCAGCGCCGACAGGGTATATGGCTACACCTTC.

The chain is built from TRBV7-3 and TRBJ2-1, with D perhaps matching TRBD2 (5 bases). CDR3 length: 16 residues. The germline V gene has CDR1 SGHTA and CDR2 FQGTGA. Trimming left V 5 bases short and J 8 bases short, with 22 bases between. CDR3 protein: CASSPAGLAQADEQFF. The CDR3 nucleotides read TGTGCCAGCAGCCCTGCGGGCCTAGCCCAAGCGGATGAGCAGTTCTTC.

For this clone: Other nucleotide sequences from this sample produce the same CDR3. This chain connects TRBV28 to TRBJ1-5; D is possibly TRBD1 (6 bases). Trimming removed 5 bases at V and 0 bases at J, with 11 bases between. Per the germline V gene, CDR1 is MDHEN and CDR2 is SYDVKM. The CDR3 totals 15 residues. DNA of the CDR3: TGTGCCAGCAGTAAACAGGGCCGTAGCAATCAGCCCCAGCATTTT. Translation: CASSKQGRSNQPQHF.

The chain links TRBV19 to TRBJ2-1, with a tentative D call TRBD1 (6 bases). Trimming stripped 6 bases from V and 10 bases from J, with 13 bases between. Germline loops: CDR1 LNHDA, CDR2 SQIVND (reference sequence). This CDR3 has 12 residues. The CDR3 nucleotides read TGTGCCAGTAGCCCCGAGGGGGTGGAGCAGTTCTTC. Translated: CASSPEGVEQFF.

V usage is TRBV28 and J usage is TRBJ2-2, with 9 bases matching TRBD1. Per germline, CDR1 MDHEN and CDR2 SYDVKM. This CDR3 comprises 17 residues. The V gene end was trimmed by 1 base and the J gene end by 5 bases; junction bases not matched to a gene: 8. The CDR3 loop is CASSLLTGTGRTGELFF. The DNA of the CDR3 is TGTGCCAGCAGTTTATTGACCGGGACAGGGAGAACCGGGGAGCTGTTTTTT.

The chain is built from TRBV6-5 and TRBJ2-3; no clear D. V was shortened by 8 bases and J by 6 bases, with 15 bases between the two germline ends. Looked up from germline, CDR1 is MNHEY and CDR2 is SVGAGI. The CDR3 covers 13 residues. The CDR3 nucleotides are TGTGCCAGCGACTTAAGTTGGCCGGATACGCAGTATTTT. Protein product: CASDLSWPDTQYF.

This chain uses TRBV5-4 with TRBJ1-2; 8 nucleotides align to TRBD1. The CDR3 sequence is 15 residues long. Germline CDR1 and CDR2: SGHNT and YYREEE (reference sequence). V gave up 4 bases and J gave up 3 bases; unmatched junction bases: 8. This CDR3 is CASSPTQGGDYGYTF. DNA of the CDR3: TGTGCCAGCAGCCCCACACAGGGGGGAGACTATGGCTACACCTTC.

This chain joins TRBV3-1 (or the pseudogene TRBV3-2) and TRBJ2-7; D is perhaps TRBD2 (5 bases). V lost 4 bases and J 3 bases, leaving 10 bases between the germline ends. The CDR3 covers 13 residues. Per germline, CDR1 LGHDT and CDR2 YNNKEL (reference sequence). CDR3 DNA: TGTGCCAGCAGCCTCTCGGGGAACTACGAGCAGTACTTC. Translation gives CASSLSGNYEQYF.

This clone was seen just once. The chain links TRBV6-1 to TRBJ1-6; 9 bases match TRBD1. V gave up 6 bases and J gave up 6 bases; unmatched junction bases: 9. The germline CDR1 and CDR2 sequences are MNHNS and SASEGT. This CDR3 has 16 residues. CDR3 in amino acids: CASRESPGQGNSPLHF. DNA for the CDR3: TGTGCCAGCAGGGAATCGCCGGGACAGGGTAATTCACCCCTCCACTTT.

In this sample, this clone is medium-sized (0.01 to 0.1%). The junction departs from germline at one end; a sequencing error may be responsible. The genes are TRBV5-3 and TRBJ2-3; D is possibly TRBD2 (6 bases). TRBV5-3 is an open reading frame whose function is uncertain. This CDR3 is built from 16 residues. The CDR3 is CVRSLWEGGNTDTQYF. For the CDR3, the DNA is TGTGTCAGAAGCTTATGGGAAGGAGGGAACACAGATACGCAGTATTTT.

The CDR3 DNA sequence: TGCGCCAGCAGCCAAGGGACTAGCGGAGAGACCCAGTACTTC. Translation: CASSQGTSGETQYF. V is TRBV4-3 and J is TRBJ2-5, with 10 nucleotides matching TRBD2. The length of the CDR3 is 14 residues. CDR1 is LGHNA, CDR2 YSLEER, per germline. The V segment lost 1 base and the J segment 4 bases; nucleotides outside the gene matches: 0.

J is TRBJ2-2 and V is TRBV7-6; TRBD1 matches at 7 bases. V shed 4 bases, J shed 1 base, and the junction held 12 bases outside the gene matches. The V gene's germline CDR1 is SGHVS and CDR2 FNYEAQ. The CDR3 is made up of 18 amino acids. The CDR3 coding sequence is TGTGCCAGCAGCTCAAGGGCCGCCAGACAGGGGAACACCGGGGAGCTGTTTTTT. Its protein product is CASSSRAARQGNTGELFF.

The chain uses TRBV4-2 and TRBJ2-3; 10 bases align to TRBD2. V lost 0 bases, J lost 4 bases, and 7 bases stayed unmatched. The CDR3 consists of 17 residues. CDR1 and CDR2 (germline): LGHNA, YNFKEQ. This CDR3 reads CASSQDGAGGGADTQYF. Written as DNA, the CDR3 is TGTGCCAGCAGCCAAGATGGAGCGGGAGGGGGGGCAGATACGCAGTATTTT.

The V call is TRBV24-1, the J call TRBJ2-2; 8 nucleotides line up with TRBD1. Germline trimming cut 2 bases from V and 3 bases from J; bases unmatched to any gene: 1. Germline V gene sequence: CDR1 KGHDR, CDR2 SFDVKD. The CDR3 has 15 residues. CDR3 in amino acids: CATSDSDRDTGELFF. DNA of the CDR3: TGTGCCACCAGTGATTCGGACAGGGACACCGGGGAGCTGTTTTTT.

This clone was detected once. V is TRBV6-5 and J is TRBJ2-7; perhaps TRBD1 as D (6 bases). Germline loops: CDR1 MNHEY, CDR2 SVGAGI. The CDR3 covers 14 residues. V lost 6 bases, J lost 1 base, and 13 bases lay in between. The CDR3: CASRTLGQSYEQYF. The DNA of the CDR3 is TGTGCCAGCAGAACACTCGGACAGTCCTACGAGCAGTACTTC.

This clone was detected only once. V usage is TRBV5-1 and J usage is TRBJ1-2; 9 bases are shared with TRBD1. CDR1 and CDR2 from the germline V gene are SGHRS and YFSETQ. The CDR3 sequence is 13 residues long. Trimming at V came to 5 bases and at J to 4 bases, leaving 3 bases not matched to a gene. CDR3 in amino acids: CASRQGAVYGYTF. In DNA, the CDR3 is TGCGCCAGCAGACAGGGGGCAGTCTATGGCTACACCTTC. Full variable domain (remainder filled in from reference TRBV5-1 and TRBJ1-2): KAGVTQTPRYLIKTRGQQVTLSCSPISGHRSVSWYQQTPGQGLQFLFEYFSETQRNKGNFPGRFSGRQFSNSRSEMNVSTLELGDSALYLCASRQGAVYGYTFGSGTRLTVV.

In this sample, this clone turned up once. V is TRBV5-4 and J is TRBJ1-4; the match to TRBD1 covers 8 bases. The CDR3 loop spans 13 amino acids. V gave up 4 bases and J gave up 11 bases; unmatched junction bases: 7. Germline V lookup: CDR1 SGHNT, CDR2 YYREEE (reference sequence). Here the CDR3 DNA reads TGTGCCAGCAGCCCCGACAGGGGAGGGAAACTGTTTTTT. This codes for CASSPDRGGKLFF.

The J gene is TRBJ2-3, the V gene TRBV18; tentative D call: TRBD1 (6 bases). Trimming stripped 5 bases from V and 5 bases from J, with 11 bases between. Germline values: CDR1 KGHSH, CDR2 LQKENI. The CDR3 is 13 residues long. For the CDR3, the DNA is TGTGCCAGCTCAACTAACAGGGAAGATACGCAGTATTTT. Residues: CASSTNREDTQYF.

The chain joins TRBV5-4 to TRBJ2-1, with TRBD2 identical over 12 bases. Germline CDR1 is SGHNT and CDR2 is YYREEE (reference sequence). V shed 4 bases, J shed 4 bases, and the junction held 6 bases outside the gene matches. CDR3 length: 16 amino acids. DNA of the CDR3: TGTGCCAGCAGCCATACTAGCGGGAGGTCGTACAATGAGCAGTTCTTC. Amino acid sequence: CASSHTSGRSYNEQFF.

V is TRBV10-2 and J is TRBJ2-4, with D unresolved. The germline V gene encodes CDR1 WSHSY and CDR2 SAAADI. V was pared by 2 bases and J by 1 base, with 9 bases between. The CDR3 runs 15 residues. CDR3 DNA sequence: TGCGCCAGCAGTGAGCCCCCGAGGGCCAAAAACATTCAGTACTTC. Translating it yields CASSEPPRAKNIQYF.

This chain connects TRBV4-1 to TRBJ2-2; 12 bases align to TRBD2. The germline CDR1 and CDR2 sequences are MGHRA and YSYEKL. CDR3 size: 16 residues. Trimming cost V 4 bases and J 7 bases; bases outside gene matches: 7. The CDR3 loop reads CASSRGLAGGDGELFF. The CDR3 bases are TGCGCCAGCAGCCGGGGACTAGCGGGTGGGGACGGGGAGCTGTTTTTT.

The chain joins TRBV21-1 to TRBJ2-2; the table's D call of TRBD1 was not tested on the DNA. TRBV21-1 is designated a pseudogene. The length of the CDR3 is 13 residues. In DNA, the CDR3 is TGTGCCAGCAAATCAATTCACACCGGGGAGCTGTTTTTT. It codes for CASKSIHTGELFF.

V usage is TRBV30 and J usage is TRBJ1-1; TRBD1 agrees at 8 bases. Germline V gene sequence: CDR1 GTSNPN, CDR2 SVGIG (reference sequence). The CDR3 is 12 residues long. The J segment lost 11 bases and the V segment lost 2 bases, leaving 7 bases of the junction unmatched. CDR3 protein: CAWSTYRGVAFF. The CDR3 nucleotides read TGTGCCTGGAGTACCTACAGGGGGGTGGCTTTCTTT.

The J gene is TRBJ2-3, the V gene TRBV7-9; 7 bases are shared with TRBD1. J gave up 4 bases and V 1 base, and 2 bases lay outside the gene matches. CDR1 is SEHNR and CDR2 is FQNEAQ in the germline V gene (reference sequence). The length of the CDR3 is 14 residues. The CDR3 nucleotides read TGTGCCAGCAGCTTAGTACAGGGGCCAGATACGCAGTATTTT. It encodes CASSLVQGPDTQYF.

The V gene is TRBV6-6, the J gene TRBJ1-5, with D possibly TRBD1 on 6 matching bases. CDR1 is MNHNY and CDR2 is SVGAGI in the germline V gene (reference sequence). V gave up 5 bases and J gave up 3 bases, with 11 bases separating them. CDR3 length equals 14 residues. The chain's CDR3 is CASSPTGANQPQHF. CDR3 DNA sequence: TGTGCCAGCAGTCCGACAGGAGCCAATCAGCCCCAGCATTTT.